This T cell receptor (beta chain) was found in a study of blood T cells in healthy people across ages. Study-level points and caveats: Roughly linearly, TCR beta diversity per million T cells fell as age increased. Total diversity from one million sequenced T cells was likely underestimated.

Trimming took 0 bases from V and 5 from J, leaving 16 bases between them. Germline values: CDR1 DFQATT, CDR2 SNEGSKA (reference sequence). CDR3 length: 15 residues. This clonotype showed up just a few times. Antigen specificity is unknown. The use of a sample-barcoded 5' primer and a J-beta primer mix characterized a second PCR of roughly 6 to 11 cycles. Carrying 12 random nucleotides, a template-switch adaptor labeled each individual cDNA molecule. TCRdb redid the calling of the 5' RACE reads with MiXCR, one entry per CDR3 protein. The data show around 1,900,000 distinct CDR3 sequences, roughly two fifths seen once.

The V gene is TRBV20-1, the J gene TRBJ1-2; D is possibly TRBD1 (6 bases). This TCR was sampled from a human donor in good health. The sequenced sample was blood. The CDR3 loop is CSARDAAGVWYGYTF. As DNA, the CDR3 is TGCAGTGCTAGAGATGCGGCAGGGGTCTGGTATGGCTACACCTTC.